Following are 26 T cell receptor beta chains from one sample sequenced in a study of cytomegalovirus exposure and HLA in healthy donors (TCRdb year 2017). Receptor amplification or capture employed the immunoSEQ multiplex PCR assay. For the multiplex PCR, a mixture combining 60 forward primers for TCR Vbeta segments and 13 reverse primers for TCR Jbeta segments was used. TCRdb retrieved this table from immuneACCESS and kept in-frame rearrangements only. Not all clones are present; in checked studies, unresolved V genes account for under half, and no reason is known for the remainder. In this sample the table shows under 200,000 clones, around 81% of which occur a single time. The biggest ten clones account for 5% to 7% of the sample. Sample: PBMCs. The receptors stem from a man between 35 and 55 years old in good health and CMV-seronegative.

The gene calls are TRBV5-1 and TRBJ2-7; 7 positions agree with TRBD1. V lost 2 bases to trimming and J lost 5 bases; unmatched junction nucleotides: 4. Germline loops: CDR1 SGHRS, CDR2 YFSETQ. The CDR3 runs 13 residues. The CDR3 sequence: CASSFDRAHEQYF. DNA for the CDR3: TGCGCCAGCAGCTTTGACAGGGCACACGAGCAGTACTTC.

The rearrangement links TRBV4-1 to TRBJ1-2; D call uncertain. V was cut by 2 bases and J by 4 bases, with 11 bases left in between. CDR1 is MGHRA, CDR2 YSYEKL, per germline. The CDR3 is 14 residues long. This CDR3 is CASSQPSISYGYTF. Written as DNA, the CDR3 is TGCGCCAGCAGCCAACCGTCTATCTCCTATGGCTACACCTTC.

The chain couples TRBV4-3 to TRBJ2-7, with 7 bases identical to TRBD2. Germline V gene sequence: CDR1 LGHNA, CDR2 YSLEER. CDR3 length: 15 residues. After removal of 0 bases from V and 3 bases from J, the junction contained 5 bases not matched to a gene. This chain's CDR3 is CASSQDAGAGYEQYF. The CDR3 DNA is TGCGCCAGCAGCCAAGATGCGGGAGCGGGCTACGAGCAGTACTTC.

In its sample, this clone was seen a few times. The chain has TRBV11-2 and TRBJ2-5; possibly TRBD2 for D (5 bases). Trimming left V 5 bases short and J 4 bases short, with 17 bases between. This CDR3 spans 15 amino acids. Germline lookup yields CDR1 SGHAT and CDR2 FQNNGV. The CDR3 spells CASSPWTGKRETQYF. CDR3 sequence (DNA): TGTGCCAGCAGCCCCTGGACCGGGAAAAGAGAGACCCAGTACTTC.

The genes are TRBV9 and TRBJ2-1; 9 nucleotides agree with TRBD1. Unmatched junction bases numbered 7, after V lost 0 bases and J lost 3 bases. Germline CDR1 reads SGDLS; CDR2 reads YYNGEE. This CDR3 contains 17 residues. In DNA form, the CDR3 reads TGTGCCAGCAGCGTAGCGACCGGGACAGGGAACTACAATGAGCAGTTCTTC. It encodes CASSVATGTGNYNEQFF.

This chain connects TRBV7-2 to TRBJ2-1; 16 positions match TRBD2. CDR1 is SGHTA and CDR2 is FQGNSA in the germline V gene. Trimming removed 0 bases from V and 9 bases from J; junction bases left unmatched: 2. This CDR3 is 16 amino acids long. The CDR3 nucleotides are TGTGCCAGCAGCTTAGCGGGACTAGCGGGAGGGGGTGAGCAGTTCTTC. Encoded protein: CASSLAGLAGGGEQFF.

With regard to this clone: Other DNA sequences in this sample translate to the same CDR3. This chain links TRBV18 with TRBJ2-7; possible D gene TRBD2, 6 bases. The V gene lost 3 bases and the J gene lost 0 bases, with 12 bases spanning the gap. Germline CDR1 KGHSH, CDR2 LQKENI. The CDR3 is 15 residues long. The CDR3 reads CASSPRDGSSYEQYF. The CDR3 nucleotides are TGTGCCAGCTCACCCCGGGACGGGAGCTCCTACGAGCAGTACTTC.

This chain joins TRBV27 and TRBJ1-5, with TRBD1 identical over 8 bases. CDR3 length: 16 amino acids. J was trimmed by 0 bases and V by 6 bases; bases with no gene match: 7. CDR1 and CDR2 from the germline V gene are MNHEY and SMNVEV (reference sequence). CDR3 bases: TGTGCCAGCAGACAGGGGGGTGTCCCTAGCAATCAGCCCCAGCATTTT. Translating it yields CASRQGGVPSNQPQHF.

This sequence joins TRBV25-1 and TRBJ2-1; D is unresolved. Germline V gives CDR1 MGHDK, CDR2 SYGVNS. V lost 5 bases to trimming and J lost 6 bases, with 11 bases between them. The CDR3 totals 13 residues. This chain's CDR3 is CASSHAGFNEQFF. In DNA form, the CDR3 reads TGTGCCAGCAGTCACGCCGGGTTCAATGAGCAGTTCTTC.

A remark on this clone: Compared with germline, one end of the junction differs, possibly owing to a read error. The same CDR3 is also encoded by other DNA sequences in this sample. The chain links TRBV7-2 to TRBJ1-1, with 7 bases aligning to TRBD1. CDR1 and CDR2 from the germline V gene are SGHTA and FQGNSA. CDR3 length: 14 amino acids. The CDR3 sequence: CASSPGTANTEAFF. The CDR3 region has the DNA TGTGCCAGCAGCCCCGGGACAGCCAACACTGAGGCTTTCTTT.

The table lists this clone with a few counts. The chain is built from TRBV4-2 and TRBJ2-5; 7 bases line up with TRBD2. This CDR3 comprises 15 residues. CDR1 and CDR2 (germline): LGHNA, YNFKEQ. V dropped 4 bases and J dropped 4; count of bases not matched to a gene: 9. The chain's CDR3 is CASSRSWRERETQYF. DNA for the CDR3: TGTGCCAGCAGCCGTTCGTGGCGGGAGCGAGAGACCCAGTACTTC.

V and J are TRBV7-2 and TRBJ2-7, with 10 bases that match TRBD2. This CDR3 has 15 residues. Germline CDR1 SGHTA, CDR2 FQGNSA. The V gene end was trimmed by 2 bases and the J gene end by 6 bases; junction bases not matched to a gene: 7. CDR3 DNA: TGTGCCAGCAGCTTATTGATCTTAGCGGGAGGCGAGCAGTACTTC. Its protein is CASSLLILAGGEQYF. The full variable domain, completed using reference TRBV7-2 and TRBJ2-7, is GAGVSQSPSNKVTEKGKDVELRCDPISGHTALYWYRQSLGQGLEFLIYFQGNSAPDKSGLPSDRFSAERTGGSVSTLTIQRTQQEDSAVYLCASSLLILAGGEQYFGPGTRLTVT.

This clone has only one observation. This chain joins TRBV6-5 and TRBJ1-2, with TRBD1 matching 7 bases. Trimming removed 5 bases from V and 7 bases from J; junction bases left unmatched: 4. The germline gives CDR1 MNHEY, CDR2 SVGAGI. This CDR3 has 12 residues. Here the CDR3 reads CASSMQGVGYTF. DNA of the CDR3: TGTGCCAGCAGTATGCAGGGGGTTGGCTACACCTTC.

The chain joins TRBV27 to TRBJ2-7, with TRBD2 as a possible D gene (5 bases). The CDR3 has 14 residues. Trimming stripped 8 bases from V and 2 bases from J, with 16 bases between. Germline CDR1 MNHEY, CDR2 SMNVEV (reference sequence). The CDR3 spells CASAQLDKTYEQYF. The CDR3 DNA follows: TGTGCCAGCGCCCAACTAGACAAGACCTACGAGCAGTACTTC.

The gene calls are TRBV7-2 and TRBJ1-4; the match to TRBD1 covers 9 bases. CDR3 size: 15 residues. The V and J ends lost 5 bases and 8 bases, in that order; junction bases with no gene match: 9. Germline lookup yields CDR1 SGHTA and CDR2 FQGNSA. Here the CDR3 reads CASSPLHRGREKLFF. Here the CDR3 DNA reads TGTGCCAGCAGCCCGTTGCACAGGGGGCGGGAAAAACTGTTTTTT. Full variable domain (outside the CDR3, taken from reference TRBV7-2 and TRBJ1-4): GAGVSQSPSNKVTEKGKDVELRCDPISGHTALYWYRQSLGQGLEFLIYFQGNSAPDKSGLPSDRFSAERTGGSVSTLTIQRTQQEDSAVYLCASSPLHRGREKLFFGSGTQLSVL.

CDR3 residues: CATSVAGVVHEQYF. The CDR3 nucleotides read TGTGCCACCAGTGTAGCGGGAGTAGTCCACGAGCAGTACTTC. The chain carries TRBV15 and TRBJ2-7, with TRBD2 matching over 9 bases. The germline V gene has CDR1 LNHNV and CDR2 YYDKDF (reference sequence). The V segment lost 6 bases and the J segment 5 bases; nucleotides outside the gene matches: 8. The CDR3 is 14 residues long.

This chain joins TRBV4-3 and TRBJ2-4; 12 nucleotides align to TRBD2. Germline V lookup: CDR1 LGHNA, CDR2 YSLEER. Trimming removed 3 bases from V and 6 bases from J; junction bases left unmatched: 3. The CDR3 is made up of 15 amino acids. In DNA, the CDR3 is TGCGCCAGCAGCCAGCTGGGACTAGCGGGAAACATTCAGTACTTC. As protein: CASSQLGLAGNIQYF.

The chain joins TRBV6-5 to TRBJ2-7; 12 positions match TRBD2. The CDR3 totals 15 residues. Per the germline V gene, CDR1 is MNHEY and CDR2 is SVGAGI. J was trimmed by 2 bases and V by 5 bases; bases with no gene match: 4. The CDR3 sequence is CASSPRTSGAYEQYF. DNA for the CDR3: TGTGCCAGCAGTCCGAGGACTAGCGGGGCCTACGAGCAGTACTTC.

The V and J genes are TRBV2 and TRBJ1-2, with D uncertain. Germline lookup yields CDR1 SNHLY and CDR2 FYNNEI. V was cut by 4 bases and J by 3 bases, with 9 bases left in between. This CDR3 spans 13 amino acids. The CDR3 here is CASSGRRDYGYTF. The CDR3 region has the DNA TGTGCCAGCAGTGGACGGCGGGACTATGGCTACACCTTC.

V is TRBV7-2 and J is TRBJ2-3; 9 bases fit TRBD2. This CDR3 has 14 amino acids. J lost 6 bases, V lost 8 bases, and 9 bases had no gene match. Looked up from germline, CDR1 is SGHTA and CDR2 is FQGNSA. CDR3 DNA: TGTGCCAGCGGTAGCGGGGGAAGGATCGATACGCAGTATTTT. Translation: CASGSGGRIDTQYF.

This CDR3 reads CASSPGAGKRSEDEQFF. CDR3 nucleotides: TGCGCCAGCAGCCCAGGAGCGGGAAAGAGATCTGAGGATGAGCAGTTCTTC. The V gene is TRBV4-3, the J gene TRBJ2-1; TRBD2 agrees at 7 bases. The CDR3 totals 17 residues. V trimming: 4 bases; J trimming: 8 bases; junction bases outside the gene matches: 17. From germline, CDR1 is LGHNA and CDR2 YSLEER.

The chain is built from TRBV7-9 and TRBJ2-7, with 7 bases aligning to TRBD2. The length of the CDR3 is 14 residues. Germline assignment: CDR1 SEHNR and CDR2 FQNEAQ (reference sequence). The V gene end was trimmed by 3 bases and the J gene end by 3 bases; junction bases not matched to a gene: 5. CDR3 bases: TGTGCCAGCAGCTTCTTGACGGGAGGCTACGAGCAGTACTTC. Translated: CASSFLTGGYEQYF.

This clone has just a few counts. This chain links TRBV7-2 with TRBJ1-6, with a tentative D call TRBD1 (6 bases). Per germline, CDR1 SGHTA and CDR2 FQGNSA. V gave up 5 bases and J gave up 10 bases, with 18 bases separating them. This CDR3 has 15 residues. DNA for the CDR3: TGTGCCAGCAGCCCCCGGGCAGGGGCAGAATCACCCCTCCACTTT. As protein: CASSPRAGAESPLHF.

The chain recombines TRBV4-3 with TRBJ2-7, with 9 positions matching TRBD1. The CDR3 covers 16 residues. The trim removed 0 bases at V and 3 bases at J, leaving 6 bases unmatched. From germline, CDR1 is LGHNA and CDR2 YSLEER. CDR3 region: CASSQDVRTGDYEQYF. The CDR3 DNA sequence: TGCGCCAGCAGCCAAGATGTACGGACAGGGGACTACGAGCAGTACTTC.

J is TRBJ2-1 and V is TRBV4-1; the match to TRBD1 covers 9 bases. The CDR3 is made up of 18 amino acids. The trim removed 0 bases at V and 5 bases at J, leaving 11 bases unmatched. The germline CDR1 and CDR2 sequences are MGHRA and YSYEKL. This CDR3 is CASSQDPLGQGWDNEQFF. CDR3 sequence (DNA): TGCGCCAGCAGCCAAGATCCGTTGGGACAGGGTTGGGACAATGAGCAGTTCTTC.

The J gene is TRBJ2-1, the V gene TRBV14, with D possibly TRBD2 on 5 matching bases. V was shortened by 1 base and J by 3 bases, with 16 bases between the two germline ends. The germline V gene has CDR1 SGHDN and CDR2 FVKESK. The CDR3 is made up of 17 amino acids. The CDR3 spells CASSQGIARGLYNEQFF. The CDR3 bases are TGTGCCAGCAGCCAAGGAATAGCGCGAGGCCTCTACAATGAGCAGTTCTTC.